This T cell receptor (beta chain) was recorded in a study of cytotoxic CD8 clonotypes in ibrutinib-treated CLL. Notes on the study in general: Measured clonality at baseline was greater than in age-matched healthy donors and tracked with circulating CD8+ T-cell counts.

With sequencing, the targeted depth ranged from 1 in 200,000 to 1 in 1 million T cells. Produced via immunoSEQ multiplex PCR; TCRdb's table is partial and in-frame only. This table holds 150,000 or so clones, around 81% found once. About this clone: Its antigen is unidentified.

CDR1 is MNHEY and CDR2 is SMNVEV in the germline V gene (reference sequence). V lost 0 bases to trimming and J lost 7 bases, with 12 bases between them. This CDR3 is 14 amino acids long. The chain is built from TRBV27 and TRBJ1-2; weak D call: TRBD1 (5 bases). The sequence was obtained from a human donor with chronic lymphocytic leukemia. Sample: PBMCs, taken after 36 months of ibrutinib treatment. The CDR3 bases are TGTGCCAGCAGTTTATCGGAGGGTGGGGGTGGCTACACCTTC. It encodes CASSLSEGGGGYTF.